This T cell receptor (beta chain) was captured in a study of CD8 T cells in ankylosing spondylitis. The CDR3 is 14 residues long. Germline CDR1 SGHDT, CDR2 YYEEEE. With 1 base removed from V and 5 bases from J, the gap between germline ends came to 10 bases. TCR beta libraries were made by quantitative 5'-RACE with molecular barcodes. TCRdb reprocessed the 5' RACE reads via MiXCR and lists one record per CDR3 protein. The repertoire has about 160,000 distinct CDR3 sequences, 15% to 20% of them found once; the top ten carry approximately 7.8%. The study's findings and limits: As reported, disease-linked clones showed significant enrichment in matched ankylosing spondylitis synovial fluid. About 8 highly homologous variants made up a TCR beta motif, and this motif appeared characteristic of ankylosing spondylitis blood.

This clonotype was seen more than once but under ten times. Its antigen is not known. Sequencing input: blood, either unsorted or a sorted T cell fraction (not recorded which). V and J are TRBV5-6 and TRBJ1-5; possibly TRBD1 for D (6 bases). This clonotype was obtained from a male donor with ankylosing spondylitis or in good health (not recorded which). CDR3 region: CASSLYRADQPQHF. The CDR3 bases are TGTGCCAGCAGCTTGTACAGGGCGGATCAGCCCCAGCATTTT.